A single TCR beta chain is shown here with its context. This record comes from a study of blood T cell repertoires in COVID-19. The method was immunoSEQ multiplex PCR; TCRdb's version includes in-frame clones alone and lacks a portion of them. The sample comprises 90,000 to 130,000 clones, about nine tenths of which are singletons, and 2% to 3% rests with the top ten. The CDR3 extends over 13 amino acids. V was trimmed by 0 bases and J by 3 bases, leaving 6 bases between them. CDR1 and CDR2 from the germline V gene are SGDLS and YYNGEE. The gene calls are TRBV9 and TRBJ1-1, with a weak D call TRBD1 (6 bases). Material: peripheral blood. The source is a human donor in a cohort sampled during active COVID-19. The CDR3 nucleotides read TGTGCCAGCAGCGTAGGGACAGACACTGAAGCTTTCTTT. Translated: CASSVGTDTEAFF.